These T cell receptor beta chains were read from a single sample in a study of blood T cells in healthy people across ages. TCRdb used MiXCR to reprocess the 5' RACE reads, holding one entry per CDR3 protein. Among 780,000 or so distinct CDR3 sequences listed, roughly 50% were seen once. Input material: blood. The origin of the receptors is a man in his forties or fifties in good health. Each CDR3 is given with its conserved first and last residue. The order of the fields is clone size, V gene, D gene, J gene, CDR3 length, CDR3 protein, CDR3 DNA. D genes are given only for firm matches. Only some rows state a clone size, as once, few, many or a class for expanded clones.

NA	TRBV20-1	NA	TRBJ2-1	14	CSASGTEVYNEQFF	TGCAGTGCTTCCGGGACTGAGGTCTACAATGAGCAGTTCTTC
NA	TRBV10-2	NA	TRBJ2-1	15	CASSEPARGDNEQFF	TGCGCCAGCAGTGAGCCGGCAAGGGGGGACAATGAGCAGTTCTTC
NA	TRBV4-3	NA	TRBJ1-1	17	CASSQARQGQKNTEAFF	TGCGCCAGCAGCCAAGCAAGGCAGGGACAAAAGAACACTGAAGCTTTCTTT
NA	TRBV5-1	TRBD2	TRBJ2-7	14	CASSVVAGVSEQYF	TGCGCCAGCAGCGTGGTGGCGGGGGTATCCGAGCAGTACTTC
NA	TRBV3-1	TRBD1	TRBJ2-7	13	CASSDRGTYEQYF	TGTGCCAGCAGCGACAGGGGTACCTACGAGCAGTACTTC
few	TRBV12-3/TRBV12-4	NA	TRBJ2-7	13	CASSPGPGNEQYF	TGTGCCAGCAGTCCGGGACCGGGAAACGAGCAGTACTTC
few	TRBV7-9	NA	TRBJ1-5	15	CASSSNEVFLQPQHF	TGTGCCAGCAGCTCCAATGAGGTCTTCCTCCAGCCCCAGCATTTT
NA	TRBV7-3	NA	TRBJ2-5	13	CASTTGNQETQYF	TGTGCCAGCACTACAGGCAACCAAGAGACCCAGTACTTC
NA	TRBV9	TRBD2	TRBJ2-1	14	CASSVRTSFNEQFF	TGTGCCAGCAGCGTACGGACTAGCTTCAATGAGCAGTTCTTC
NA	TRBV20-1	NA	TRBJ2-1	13	CSVPPKSSNEQFF	TGCAGTGTTCCGCCAAAATCGAGCAATGAGCAGTTCTTC
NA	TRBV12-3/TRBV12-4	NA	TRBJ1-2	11	CASSWGRGYTF	TGTGCCAGCAGTTGGGGGCGAGGCTACACCTTC
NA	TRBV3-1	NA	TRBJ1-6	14	CASSQGGLVSPLHF	TGTGCCAGCAGCCAAGGGGGACTCGTTTCACCCCTCCACTTT
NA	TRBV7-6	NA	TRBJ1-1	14	CASSLTPLGTEAFF	TGTGCCAGCAGCTTGACCCCTCTGGGCACTGAAGCTTTCTTT
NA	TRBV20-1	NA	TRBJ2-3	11	CSASVVDTQYF	TGCAGTGCTAGCGTAGTAGATACGCAGTATTTT
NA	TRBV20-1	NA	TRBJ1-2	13	CSARDLGGDGYTF	TGCAGTGCTAGAGATCTGGGGGGAGATGGCTACACCTTC
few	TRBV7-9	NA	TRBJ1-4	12	CASSGDNEKLFF	TGTGCCAGCAGTGGTGATAATGAAAAACTGTTTTTT
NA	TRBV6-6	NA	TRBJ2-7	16	CASSYSSTINSYEQYF	TGTGCCAGCAGTTACTCGAGCACAATCAACTCCTACGAGCAGTACTTC
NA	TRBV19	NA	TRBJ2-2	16	CASSPRIAPHTGELFF	TGTGCCAGTAGTCCCCGAATTGCACCTCACACCGGGGAGCTGTTTTTT
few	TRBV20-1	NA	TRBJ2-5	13	CSAAPARRETQYF	TGCAGTGCTGCTCCAGCGCGTCGAGAGACCCAGTACTTC
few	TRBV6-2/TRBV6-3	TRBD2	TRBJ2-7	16	CASSYSIAGGPYEQYF	TGTGCCAGCAGTTACTCGATTGCGGGAGGCCCTTACGAGCAGTACTTC
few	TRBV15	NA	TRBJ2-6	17	CATSRALQISGANVLTF	TGTGCCACCAGCAGAGCCCTGCAAATCTCTGGGGCCAACGTCCTGACTTTC
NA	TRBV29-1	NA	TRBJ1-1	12	CSVDVMNTEAFF	TGCAGCGTTGACGTGATGAACACTGAAGCTTTCTTT
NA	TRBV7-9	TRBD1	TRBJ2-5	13	CASSLGQGPVQYF	TGTGCCAGCAGCTTAGGACAGGGGCCAGTCCAGTACTTC
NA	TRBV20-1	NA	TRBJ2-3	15	CSARQLATGTDTQYF	TGCAGTGCTAGACAACTAGCTACAGGCACAGATACGCAGTATTTT
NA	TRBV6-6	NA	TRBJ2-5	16	CASSYSSPGTTGEQYF	TGTGCCAGCAGTTACTCCTCCCCGGGGACAACGGGGGAGCAGTACTTC
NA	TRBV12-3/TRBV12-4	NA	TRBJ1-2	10	CASSTGGYTF	TGTGCCAGCAGTACTGGTGGCTACACCTTC
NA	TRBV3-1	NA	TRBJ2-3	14	CASSQAGDVDTQYF	TGTGCCAGCAGCCAAGCTGGGGATGTAGATACGCAGTATTTT
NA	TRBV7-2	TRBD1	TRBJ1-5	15	CASSLVGQGNQPQHF	TGTGCCAGCAGCTTAGTCGGACAGGGCAATCAGCCCCAGCATTTT
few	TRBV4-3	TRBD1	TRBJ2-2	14	CASSSDRRLGELFF	TGCGCCAGCAGCTCGGACAGGAGATTAGGGGAGCTGTTTTTT
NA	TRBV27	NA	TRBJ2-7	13	CASSLYAGYEQYF	TGTGCCAGCAGTTTATATGCCGGATACGAGCAGTACTTC
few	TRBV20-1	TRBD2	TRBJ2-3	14	CSAVRGVSTDTQYF	TGCAGTGCCGTCCGGGGGGTTAGCACAGATACGCAGTATTTT
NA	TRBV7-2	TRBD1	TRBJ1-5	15	CASSSGQGWRQPQHF	TGTGCCAGCTCCTCCGGACAGGGATGGCGACAGCCCCAGCATTTT
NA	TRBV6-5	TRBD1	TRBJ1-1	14	CASKPGQGNTEAFF	TGTGCCAGCAAACCGGGACAGGGGAACACTGAAGCTTTCTTT
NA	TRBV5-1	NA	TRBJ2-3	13	CASSLLTSDTQYF	TGCGCCAGCAGCTTGTTGACTTCAGATACGCAGTATTTT
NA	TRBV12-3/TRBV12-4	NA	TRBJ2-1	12	CASSPSGPRQFF	TGTGCCAGCAGTCCCTCGGGGCCCCGTCAGTTCTTC
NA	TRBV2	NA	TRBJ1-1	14	CASSERVFNTEAFF	TGTGCCAGCAGTGAAAGGGTCTTTAACACTGAAGCTTTCTTT
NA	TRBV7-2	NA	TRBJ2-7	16	CASSLFAGSIRSEQYF	TGTGCCAGCAGCCTCTTCGCAGGGTCTATACGCTCCGAGCAGTACTTC
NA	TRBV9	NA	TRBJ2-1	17	CASSVGPSGSPDNEQFF	TGTGCCAGCAGCGTAGGGCCCTCCGGCTCTCCAGACAATGAGCAGTTCTTC
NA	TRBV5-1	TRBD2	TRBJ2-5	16	CASSFGLAGAHNEQYF	TGCGCCAGCAGCTTTGGACTAGCGGGGGCCCACAATGAGCAGTACTTC
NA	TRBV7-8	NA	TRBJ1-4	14	CASSHDRTLVKLFF	TGTGCCAGCAGCCACGACAGGACTCTTGTAAAACTGTTTTTT
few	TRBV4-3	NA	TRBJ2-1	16	CASSQARQSSYNEQFF	TGCGCCAGCAGCCAAGCCCGACAGAGCTCCTACAATGAGCAGTTCTTC
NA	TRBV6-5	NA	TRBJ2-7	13	CASSSDFYNEQYF	TGTGCCAGCAGTTCGGACTTCTACAATGAGCAGTACTTC